The clone carrying this TCR beta chain was found once. Its cognate antigen is unknown. Clones were read by immunoSEQ multiplex PCR, and TCRdb kept only the in-frame ones, dropping some. The profile shows some 1.5 million clones, 95% to 99% of them singletons. These data come from a study of shared clonotypes between healthy human individuals. Looking at the study overall: Researchers assigned three CD4 naive, three CD4 memory, two CD8 naive and one CD8 memory plate to each donor. Overall study findings and caveats: Large depth notwithstanding, sorted-subset sequencing proved incomplete by rarefaction.

From germline, CDR1 is LGHNA and CDR2 YNFKEQ. After removal of 3 bases from V and 5 bases from J, the junction contained 12 bases not matched to a gene. The CDR3 covers 17 residues. The sample was naive CD4+ T cells sorted from blood. The subset here: CD45RA+ positively selected. The rearrangement joins TRBV4-2 to TRBJ2-4; TRBD1 agrees at 8 bases. The receptor's source is a man aged 25-40 years in good health. The CDR3 here is CASSHSPLDRGQNIQYF. For the CDR3, the DNA is TGTGCCAGCAGCCACTCCCCCCTTGACAGGGGCCAAAACATTCAGTACTTC.